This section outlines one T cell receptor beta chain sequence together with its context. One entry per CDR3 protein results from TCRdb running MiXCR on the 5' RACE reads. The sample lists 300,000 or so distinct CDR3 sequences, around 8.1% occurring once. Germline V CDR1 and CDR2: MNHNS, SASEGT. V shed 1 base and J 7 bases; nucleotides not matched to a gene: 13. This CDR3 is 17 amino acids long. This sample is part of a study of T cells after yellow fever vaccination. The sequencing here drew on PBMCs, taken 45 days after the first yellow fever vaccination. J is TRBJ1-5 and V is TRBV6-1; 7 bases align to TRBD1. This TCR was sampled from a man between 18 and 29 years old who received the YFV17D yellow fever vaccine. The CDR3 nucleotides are TGTGCCAGCAGTGAAGGCCCGACAGGGTGGTCCTTACAGCCCCAGCATTTT. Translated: CASSEGPTGWSLQPQHF.